This T cell receptor (beta chain) emerged from a study of blood T cell repertoires in COVID-19. Across the whole study: Acute and convalescent COVID-19 specimens originated in the United States, Italy and Spain. The cDNA or gDNA used as material had been derived from T cells, B-cell-depleted T cells, or PBMCs.

This CDR3 contains 15 residues. Original methodology: Scientists estimated how many nucleated cells there were by amplifying reference gene primers. Repertoires were generated with immunoSEQ multiplex PCR, while TCRdb's copy carries only in-frame clones and drops some. V and J calls and clone size are copied from that table; D and trimming were computed from the DNA. Of about 210,000 clones listed, about four fifths are singletons. This clonotype originated in a middle-aged man with active or convalescent COVID-19. The specimen sequenced was peripheral blood. V usage is TRBV21-1 and J usage is TRBJ1-6. TRBV21-1 is shown as a pseudogene. Here the CDR3 DNA reads TGTGCCAGCAGCTGGGGGGAGGGTAAGAGATCACCCCTCCACTTT. Encoded protein: CASSWGEGKRSPLHF.